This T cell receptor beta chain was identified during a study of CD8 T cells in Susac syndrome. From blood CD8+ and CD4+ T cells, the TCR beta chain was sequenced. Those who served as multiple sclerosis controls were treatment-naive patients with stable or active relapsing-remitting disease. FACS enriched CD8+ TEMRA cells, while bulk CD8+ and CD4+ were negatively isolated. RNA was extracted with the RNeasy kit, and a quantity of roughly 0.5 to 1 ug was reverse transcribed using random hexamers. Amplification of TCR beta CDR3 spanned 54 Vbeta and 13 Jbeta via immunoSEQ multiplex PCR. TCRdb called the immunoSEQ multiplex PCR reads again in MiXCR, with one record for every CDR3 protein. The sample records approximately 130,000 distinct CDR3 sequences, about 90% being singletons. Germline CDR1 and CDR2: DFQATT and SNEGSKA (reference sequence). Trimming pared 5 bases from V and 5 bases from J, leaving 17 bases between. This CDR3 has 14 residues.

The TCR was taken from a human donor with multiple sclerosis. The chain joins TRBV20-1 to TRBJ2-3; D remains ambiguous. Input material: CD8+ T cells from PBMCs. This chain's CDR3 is CSASRKERKDTQYF. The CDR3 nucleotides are TGCAGTGCTTCTAGGAAGGAGAGAAAAGATACGCAGTATTTT.